The rows below give T cell receptor beta chains drawn from one sample of a study of blood T cell repertoires in COVID-19. Sequencing used immunoSEQ multiplex PCR; TCRdb keeps in-frame clones, though not all of them. The sample has around 170,000 clones, about four fifths seen once; the top ten hold 6.5%. Sequenced material: peripheral blood. The receptors here all came from a man between 65 and 80 years old with active or convalescent COVID-19. Both conserved end residues are part of each CDR3. The D gene is left open where the match is weak. Some rows have no size entry. The others give once, few or many, or a class for an expanded clone.

size: .; J: TRBJ1-2; V: TRBV29-1; D: .; DNA: TGCAGCGTTTTTGAGCCATTAGGGGATTATGGCTACACCTTC; CDR3: CSVFEPLGDYGYTF
size: .; J: TRBJ1-2; V: TRBV18; D: .; DNA: TGTGCCAGCTCACCAGAAGGGGAAGGCTACACCTTC; CDR3: CASSPEGEGYTF
size: .; J: TRBJ1-2; V: TRBV2; D: .; DNA: TGTGCCAGCAGTCAAATGAACTATGGCTACACCTTC; CDR3: CASSQMNYGYTF
size: .; J: TRBJ2-5; V: TRBV12-3/TRBV12-4; D: TRBD1; DNA: TGTGCCAGCAGGACAGGGGTCCAAGAGACCCAGTACTTC; CDR3: CASRTGVQETQYF
size: .; J: TRBJ1-5; V: TRBV7-2; D: TRBD1; DNA: TGTGCCAGCAGCTCAGACAGGGGGGATCAGCCCCAGCATTTT; CDR3: CASSSDRGDQPQHF
size: .; J: TRBJ1-1; V: TRBV5-1; D: TRBD1; DNA: TGCGCCAGCAGCTTGGTGCGGACAGGAGACACTGAAGCTTTCTTT; CDR3: CASSLVRTGDTEAFF
size: .; J: TRBJ1-2; V: TRBV5-1; D: .; DNA: TGCGCCAGCAGCTTGTCTGAGGGAGAGGGAATCTATGGCTACACCTTC; CDR3: CASSLSEGEGIYGYTF
size: .; J: TRBJ1-1; V: TRBV2; D: TRBD1; DNA: TGTGCCAGCGGGACAGAAGGAGGCACTGAAGCTTTCTTT; CDR3: CASGTEGGTEAFF
size: .; J: TRBJ1-4; V: TRBV6-2/TRBV6-3; D: .; DNA: TGTGCCAGCAGTTACCGGAGGGCCCCCGCTTCTAATGAAAAACTGTTTTTT; CDR3: CASSYRRAPASNEKLFF
size: .; J: TRBJ2-2; V: TRBV2; D: TRBD1; DNA: TGTGCCAGCAGTCCACAGGGGGCGAACACCGGGGAGCTGTTTTTT; CDR3: CASSPQGANTGELFF
size: .; J: TRBJ2-1; V: TRBV9; D: .; DNA: TGTGCCAGCAGCTTACTAAGCGATAGCTCCTACAATGAGCAGTTCTTC; CDR3: CASSLLSDSSYNEQFF
size: .; J: TRBJ1-2; V: TRBV27; D: TRBD1; DNA: TGTGCCAGCAGTTCCCGGGACAGGGGATATGGCTACACCTTC; CDR3: CASSSRDRGYGYTF
size: .; J: TRBJ1-3; V: TRBV3-1/TRBV3-2; D: .; DNA: TGTGCCAGCAGCCAACCTGGCGGAAACACCATATATTTT; CDR3: CASSQPGGNTIYF
size: once; J: TRBJ2-5; V: TRBV6-2/TRBV6-3; D: .; DNA: TGTGCCAGCAGCTCTCGGGGAGAGACCCAGTACTTC; CDR3: CASSSRGETQYF
size: .; J: TRBJ2-4; V: TRBV5-8; D: .; DNA: TGTGCCAGCAGCCCTCGACAGGTTGGAGCCAAAAACATTCAGTACTTC; CDR3: CASSPRQVGAKNIQYF
size: .; J: TRBJ1-6; V: TRBV10-3; D: TRBD1; DNA: TGTGCCATCACCGAGGGGACAGGGACTTCACCCCTCCACTTT; CDR3: CAITEGTGTSPLHF
size: few; J: TRBJ1-2; V: TRBV5-1; D: TRBD1; DNA: TGCGCCAGCAGCCCCGAAGGGGGCCTGTCTGGCTACACCTTC; CDR3: CASSPEGGLSGYTF
size: .; J: TRBJ1-2; V: TRBV10-1; D: .; DNA: TGCGCCAGCAGTGAGGGGCCAGGGAATGGCTACACCTTC; CDR3: CASSEGPGNGYTF
size: .; J: TRBJ1-4; V: TRBV6-4; D: TRBD1; DNA: TGTGCCAGCAGGGGACAGATACTTTTGAGGTGTCTGGCGACTAATGAAAAACTGTTTTTT; CDR3: CASRGQILLRCLATNEKLFF
size: .; J: TRBJ2-5; V: TRBV3-1/TRBV3-2; D: .; DNA: TGTGCCAGCAGGCGGGACAGTCTCCAAGAGACCCAGTACTTC; CDR3: CASRRDSLQETQYF
size: .; J: TRBJ2-1; V: TRBV3-1/TRBV3-2; D: .; DNA: TGTGCCAGCAGCCAAGATCTCGGGAAGGGCTTCTACAATGAGCAGTTCTTC; CDR3: CASSQDLGKGFYNEQFF
size: .; J: TRBJ1-5; V: TRBV3-1/TRBV3-2; D: TRBD1; DNA: TGTGCCAGCAGCCACACAGGACAGGACAATCAGCCCCAGCATTTT; CDR3: CASSHTGQDNQPQHF
size: .; J: TRBJ2-7; V: TRBV30; D: TRBD1; DNA: TGTGCCTGGAGTGTCGGGACAGGACGAGAGCAGTACTTC; CDR3: CAWSVGTGREQYF
size: once; J: TRBJ2-3; V: TRBV5-1; D: .; DNA: TGCGCCAGCAGCTTTGCTACGGGGGGCAGCACAGATACGCAGTATTTT; CDR3: CASSFATGGSTDTQYF
size: .; J: TRBJ2-1; V: TRBV9; D: .; DNA: TGTGCCAGCAGCGTAGACCCTAGTTCCAATGAGCAGTTCTTC; CDR3: CASSVDPSSNEQFF
size: .; J: TRBJ1-2; V: TRBV29-1; D: TRBD1; DNA: TGCAGCGTTGGAGAACCAGGGGGGTATGGCTACACCTTC; CDR3: CSVGEPGGYGYTF
size: .; J: TRBJ2-3; V: TRBV7-9; D: TRBD2; DNA: TGTGCCAGCAGCTTAGTGCGTCTAGCGGGAGGGGATACGCAGTATTTT; CDR3: CASSLVRLAGGDTQYF
size: .; J: TRBJ2-5; V: TRBV15; D: TRBD1; DNA: TGTGCCACCAGCAGAAAATCCGGGACAGGGCAAGAGACCCAGTACTTC; CDR3: CATSRKSGTGQETQYF
size: .; J: TRBJ2-4; V: TRBV19; D: .; DNA: TGTGCCAGTAGTATAGTGATCAGGGGAGGGAGAGGGATAGCCAAAAACATTCAGTACTTC; CDR3: CASSIVIRGGRGIAKNIQYF
size: few; J: TRBJ1-1; V: TRBV6-5; D: TRBD1; DNA: TGTGCCAGCACCACAACAGGGGACACTGAAGCTTTCTTT; CDR3: CASTTTGDTEAFF
size: .; J: TRBJ2-7; V: TRBV5-1; D: TRBD2; DNA: TGCGCCAGCAGCCCACTAGCGGGGCCCTACGAGCAGTACTTC; CDR3: CASSPLAGPYEQYF
size: .; J: TRBJ1-2; V: TRBV14; D: .; DNA: TGTGCCAGCAGCCAAGATGGTACAGGGGGCTACACCTTC; CDR3: CASSQDGTGGYTF
size: .; J: TRBJ2-5; V: TRBV12-3/TRBV12-4; D: .; DNA: TGTGCCAGCAGCCTCCGGACTCAAGAGACCCAGTACTTC; CDR3: CASSLRTQETQYF
size: .; J: TRBJ2-7; V: TRBV7-2; D: .; DNA: TGTGCCAGCAGCTTTTCGACTGCCGCGTACGAGCAGTACTTC; CDR3: CASSFSTAAYEQYF
size: medium-sized; J: TRBJ2-3; V: TRBV7-9; D: .; DNA: TGTGCCAGCAGTGGTACAGGGAGCACAGATACGCAGTATTTT; CDR3: CASSGTGSTDTQYF
size: .; J: TRBJ2-1; V: TRBV4-2; D: .; DNA: TGTGCCAGCAGCCCCCGGGACTCCCCCAAGCGGTACAATGAGCAGTTCTTC; CDR3: CASSPRDSPKRYNEQFF
size: .; J: TRBJ2-2; V: TRBV4-1; D: .; DNA: TGCGCCAGCAGCCAAATAAGGGACTCGAACACCGGGGAGCTGTTTTTT; CDR3: CASSQIRDSNTGELFF
size: .; J: TRBJ2-7; V: TRBV7-2; D: TRBD1; DNA: TGTGCCAGCACCCCTTCAGGGGGCTCCTACGAGCAGTACTTC; CDR3: CASTPSGGSYEQYF
size: few; J: TRBJ2-1; V: TRBV5-4; D: TRBD2; DNA: TGTGCCAGCAGCTTGGGATGGACTAGCGGGAGTAACTCCTACAATGAGCAGTTCTTC; CDR3: CASSLGWTSGSNSYNEQFF
size: .; J: TRBJ2-4; V: TRBV3-1/TRBV3-2; D: TRBD2; DNA: TGTGCCAGCAGCCAAGACAGCAGCGGGGGGGCCGAAGACAAAAACATTCAGTACTTC; CDR3: CASSQDSSGGAEDKNIQYF
size: once; J: TRBJ2-1; V: TRBV24-1; D: .; DNA: TGTGCCACCAGTGATCCCCCCTCCACAGGGAACAATGAGCAGTTCTTC; CDR3: CATSDPPSTGNNEQFF
size: .; J: TRBJ1-2; V: TRBV10-1; D: .; DNA: TGCGCCAGCAGTGAGTCCGGGTCCTATGGCTACACCTTC; CDR3: CASSESGSYGYTF
size: .; J: TRBJ1-2; V: TRBV7-2; D: TRBD1; DNA: TGTGCCAGCAGCCAATCGGGACAGCAATCCTATGGCTACACCTTC; CDR3: CASSQSGQQSYGYTF
size: few; J: TRBJ1-5; V: TRBV30; D: TRBD1; DNA: TGTGCCTGGAGTGTACAGGGGGATCAGCCCCAGCATTTT; CDR3: CAWSVQGDQPQHF
size: .; J: TRBJ1-1; V: TRBV19; D: TRBD1; DNA: TGTGCCAGTCCAGGACAGGGGAACACTGAAGCTTTCTTT; CDR3: CASPGQGNTEAFF
size: .; J: TRBJ2-3; V: TRBV2; D: TRBD2; DNA: TGTGCCAGCAGTGGGGGAGGGGATACGCAGTATTTT; CDR3: CASSGGGDTQYF
size: .; J: TRBJ1-1; V: TRBV2; D: .; DNA: TGTGCCAGCAGTGAAGAGCGAAACACTGAAGCTTTCTTT; CDR3: CASSEERNTEAFF
size: .; J: TRBJ2-5; V: TRBV5-4; D: .; DNA: TGTGCCAGCAGCTTGGGACAGACACAAGAGACCCAGTACTTC; CDR3: CASSLGQTQETQYF
size: .; J: TRBJ1-2; V: TRBV5-1; D: .; DNA: TGCGCCAGCAGCTTTGATGGGCAGACTAACTATGGCTACACCTTC; CDR3: CASSFDGQTNYGYTF
size: .; J: TRBJ1-3; V: TRBV4-3; D: .; DNA: TGCGCCAGCAGCCAAGACCTCTCGGGGGGCCGGAACACCATATATTTT; CDR3: CASSQDLSGGRNTIYF